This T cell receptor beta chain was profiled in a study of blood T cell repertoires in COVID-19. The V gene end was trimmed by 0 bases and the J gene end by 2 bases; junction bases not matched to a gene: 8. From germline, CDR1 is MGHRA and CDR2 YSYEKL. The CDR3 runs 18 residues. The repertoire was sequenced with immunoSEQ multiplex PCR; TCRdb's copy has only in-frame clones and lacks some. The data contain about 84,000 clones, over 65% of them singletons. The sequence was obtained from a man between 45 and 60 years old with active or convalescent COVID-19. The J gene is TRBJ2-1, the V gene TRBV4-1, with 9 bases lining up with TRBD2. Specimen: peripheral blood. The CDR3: CASSQDRSSGVPYNEQFF. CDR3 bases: TGCGCCAGCAGCCAAGATCGATCTAGCGGGGTCCCCTACAATGAGCAGTTCTTC.